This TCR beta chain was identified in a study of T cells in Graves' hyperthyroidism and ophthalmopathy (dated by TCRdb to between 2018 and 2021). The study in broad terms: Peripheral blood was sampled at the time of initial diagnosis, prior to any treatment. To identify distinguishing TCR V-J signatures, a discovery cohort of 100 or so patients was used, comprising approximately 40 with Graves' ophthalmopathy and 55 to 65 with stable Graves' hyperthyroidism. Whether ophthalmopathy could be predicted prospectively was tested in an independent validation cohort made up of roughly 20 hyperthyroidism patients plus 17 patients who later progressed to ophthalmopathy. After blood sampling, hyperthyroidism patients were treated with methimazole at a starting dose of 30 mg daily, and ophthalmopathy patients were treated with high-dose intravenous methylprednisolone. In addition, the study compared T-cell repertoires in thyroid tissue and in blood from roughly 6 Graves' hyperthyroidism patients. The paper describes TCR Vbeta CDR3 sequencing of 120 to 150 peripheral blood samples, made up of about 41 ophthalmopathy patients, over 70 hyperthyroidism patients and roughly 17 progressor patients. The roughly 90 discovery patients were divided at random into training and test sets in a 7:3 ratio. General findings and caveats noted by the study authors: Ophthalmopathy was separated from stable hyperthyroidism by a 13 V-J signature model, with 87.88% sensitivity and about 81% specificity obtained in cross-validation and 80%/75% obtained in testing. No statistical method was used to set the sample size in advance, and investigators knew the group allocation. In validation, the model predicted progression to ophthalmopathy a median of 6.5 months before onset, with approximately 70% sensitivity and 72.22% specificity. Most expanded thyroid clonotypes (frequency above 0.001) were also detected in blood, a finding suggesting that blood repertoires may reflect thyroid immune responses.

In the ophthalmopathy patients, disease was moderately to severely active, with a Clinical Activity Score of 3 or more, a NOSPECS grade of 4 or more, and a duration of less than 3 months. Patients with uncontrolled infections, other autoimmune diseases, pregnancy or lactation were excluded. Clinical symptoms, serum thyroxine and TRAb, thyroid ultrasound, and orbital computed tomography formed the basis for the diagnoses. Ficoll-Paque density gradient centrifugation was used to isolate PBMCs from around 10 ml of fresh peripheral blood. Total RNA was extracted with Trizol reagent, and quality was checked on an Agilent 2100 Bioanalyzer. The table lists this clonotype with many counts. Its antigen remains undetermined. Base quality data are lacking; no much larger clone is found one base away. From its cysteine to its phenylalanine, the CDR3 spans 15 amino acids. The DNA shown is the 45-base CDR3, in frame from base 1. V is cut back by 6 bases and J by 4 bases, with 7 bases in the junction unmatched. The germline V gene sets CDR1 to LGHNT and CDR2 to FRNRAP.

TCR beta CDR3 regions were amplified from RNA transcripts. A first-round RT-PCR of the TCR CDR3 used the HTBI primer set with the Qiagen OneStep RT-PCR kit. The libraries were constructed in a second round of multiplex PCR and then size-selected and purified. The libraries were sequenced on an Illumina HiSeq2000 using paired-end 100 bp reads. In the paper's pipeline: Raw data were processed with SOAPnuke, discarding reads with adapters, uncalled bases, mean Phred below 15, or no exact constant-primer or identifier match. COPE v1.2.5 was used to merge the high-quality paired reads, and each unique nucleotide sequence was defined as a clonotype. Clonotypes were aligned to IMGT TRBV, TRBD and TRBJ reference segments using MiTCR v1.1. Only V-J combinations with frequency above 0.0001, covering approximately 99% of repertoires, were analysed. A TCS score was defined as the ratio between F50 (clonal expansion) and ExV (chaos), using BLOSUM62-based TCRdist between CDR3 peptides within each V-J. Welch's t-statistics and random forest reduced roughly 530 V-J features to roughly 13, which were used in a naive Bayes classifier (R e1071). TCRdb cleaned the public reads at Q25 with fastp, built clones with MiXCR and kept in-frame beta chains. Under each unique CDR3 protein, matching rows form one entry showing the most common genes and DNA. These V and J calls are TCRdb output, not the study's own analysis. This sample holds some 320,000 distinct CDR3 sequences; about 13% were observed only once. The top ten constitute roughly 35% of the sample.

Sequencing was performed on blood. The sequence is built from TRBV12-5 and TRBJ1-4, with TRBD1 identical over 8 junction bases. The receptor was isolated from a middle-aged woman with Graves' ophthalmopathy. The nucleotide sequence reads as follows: TGTGCTAGTGGCCCGTGGGACAGGAGTAATGAAAAACTGTTTTTT. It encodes CASGPWDRSNEKLFF.